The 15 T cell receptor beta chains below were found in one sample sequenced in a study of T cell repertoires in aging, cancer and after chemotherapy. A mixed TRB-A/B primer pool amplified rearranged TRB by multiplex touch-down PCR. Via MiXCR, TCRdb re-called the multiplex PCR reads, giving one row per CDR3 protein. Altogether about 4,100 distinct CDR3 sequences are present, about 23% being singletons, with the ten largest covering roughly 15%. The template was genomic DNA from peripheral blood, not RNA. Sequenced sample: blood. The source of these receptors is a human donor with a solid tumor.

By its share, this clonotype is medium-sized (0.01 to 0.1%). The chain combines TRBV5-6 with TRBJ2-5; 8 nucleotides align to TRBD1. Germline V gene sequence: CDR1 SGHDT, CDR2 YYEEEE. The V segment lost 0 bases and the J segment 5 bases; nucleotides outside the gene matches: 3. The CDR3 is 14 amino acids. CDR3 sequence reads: CASSLATGGETQYF. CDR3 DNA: TGTGCCAGCAGCTTGGCCACAGGGGGGGAGACCCAGTACTTC.

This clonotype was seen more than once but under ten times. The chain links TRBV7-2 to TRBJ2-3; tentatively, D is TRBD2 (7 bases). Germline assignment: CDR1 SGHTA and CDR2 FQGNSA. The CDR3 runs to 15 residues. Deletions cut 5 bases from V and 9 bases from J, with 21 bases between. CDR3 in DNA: TGTGCCAGCAGCGGCACTAGCGTTCTTGGGGGCACGCAGTATTTT. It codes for CASSGTSVLGGTQYF.

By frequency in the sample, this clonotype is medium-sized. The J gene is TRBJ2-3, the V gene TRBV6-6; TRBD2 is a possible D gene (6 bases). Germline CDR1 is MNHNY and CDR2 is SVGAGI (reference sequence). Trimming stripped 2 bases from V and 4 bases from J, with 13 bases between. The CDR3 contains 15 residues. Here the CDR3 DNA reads TGTGCCAGCAGTTACAGTGGCGGAGGGCCAGATACGCAGTATTTT. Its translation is CASSYSGGGPDTQYF.

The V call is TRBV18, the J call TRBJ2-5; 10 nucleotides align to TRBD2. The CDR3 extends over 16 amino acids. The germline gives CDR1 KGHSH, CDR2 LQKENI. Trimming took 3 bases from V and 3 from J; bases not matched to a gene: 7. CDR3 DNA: TGTGCCAGCTCACCGCCGGGGACTAGCGTTGAAGAGACCCAGTACTTC. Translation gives CASSPPGTSVEETQYF.

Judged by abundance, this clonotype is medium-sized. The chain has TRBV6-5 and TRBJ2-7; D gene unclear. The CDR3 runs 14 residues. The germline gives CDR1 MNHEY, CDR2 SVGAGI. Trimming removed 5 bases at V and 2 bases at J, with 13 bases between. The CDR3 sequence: CASSVWGSAYEQYF. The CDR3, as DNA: TGTGCCAGCAGTGTATGGGGTTCTGCCTACGAGCAGTACTTC.

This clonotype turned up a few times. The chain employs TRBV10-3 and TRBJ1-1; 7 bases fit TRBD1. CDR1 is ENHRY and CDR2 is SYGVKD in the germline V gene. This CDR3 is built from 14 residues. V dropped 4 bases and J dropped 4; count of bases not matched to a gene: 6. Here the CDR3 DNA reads TGTGCCATCAGTGCTTTGCCAGGGGGCACTGAAGCTTTCTTT. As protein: CAISALPGGTEAFF.

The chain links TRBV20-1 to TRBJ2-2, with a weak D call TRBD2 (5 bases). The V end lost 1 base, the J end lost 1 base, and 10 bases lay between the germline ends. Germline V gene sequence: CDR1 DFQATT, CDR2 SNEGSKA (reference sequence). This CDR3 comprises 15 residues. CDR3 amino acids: CSARGRVRNTGELFF. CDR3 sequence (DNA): TGCAGTGCTAGAGGGCGGGTACGGAACACCGGGGAGCTGTTTTTT.

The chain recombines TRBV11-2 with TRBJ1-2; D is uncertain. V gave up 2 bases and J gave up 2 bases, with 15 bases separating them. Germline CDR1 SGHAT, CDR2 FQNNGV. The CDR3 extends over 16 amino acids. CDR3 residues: CASSLLNRPWNYGYTF. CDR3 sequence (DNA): TGTGCCAGCAGCTTATTAAATAGGCCGTGGAACTATGGCTACACCTTC.

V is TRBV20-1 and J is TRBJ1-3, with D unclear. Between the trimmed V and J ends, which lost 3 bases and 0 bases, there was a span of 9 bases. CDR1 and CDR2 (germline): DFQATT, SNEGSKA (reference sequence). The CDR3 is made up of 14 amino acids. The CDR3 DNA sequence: TGCAGTGCTAGGAACCCGGACTCTGGAAACACCATATATTTT. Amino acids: CSARNPDSGNTIYF.

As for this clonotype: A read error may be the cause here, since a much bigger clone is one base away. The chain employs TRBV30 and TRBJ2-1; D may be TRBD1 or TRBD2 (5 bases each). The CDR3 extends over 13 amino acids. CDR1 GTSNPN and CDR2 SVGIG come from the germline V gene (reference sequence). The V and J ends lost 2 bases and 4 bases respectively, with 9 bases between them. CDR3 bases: TGTGCCTGGAGTATGGGACCTTACAATGAGCAGTTCTTC. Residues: CAWSMGPYNEQFF.

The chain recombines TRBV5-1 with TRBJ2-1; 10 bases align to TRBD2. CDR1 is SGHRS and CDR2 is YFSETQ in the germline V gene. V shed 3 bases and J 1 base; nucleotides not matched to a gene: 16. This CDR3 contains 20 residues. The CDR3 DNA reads TGCGCCAGCAGCTCTAAACTAGCGGGGACCCTTGGTGCGTCCTACAATGAGCAGTTCTTC. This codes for CASSSKLAGTLGASYNEQFF. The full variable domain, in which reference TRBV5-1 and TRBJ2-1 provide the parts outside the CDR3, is KAGVTQTPRYLIKTRGQQVTLSCSPISGHRSVSWYQQTPGQGLQFLFEYFSETQRNKGNFPGRFSGRQFSNSRSEMNVSTLELGDSALYLCASSSKLAGTLGASYNEQFFGPGTRLTVL.

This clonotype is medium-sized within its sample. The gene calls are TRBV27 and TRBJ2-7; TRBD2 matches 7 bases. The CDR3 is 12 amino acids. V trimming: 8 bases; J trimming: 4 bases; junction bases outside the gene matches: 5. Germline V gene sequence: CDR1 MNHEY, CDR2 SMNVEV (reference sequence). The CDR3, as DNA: TGTGCCAGCCGGGACTATCATTACGAGCAGTACTTC. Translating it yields CASRDYHYEQYF.

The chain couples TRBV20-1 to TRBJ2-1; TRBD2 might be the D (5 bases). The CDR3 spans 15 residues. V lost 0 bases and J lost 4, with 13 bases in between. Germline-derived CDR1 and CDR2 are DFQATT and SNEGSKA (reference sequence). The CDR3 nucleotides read TGCAGTGCTAGAGATCAGAATAGCGTGTACAATGAGCAGTTCTTC. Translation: CSARDQNSVYNEQFF.

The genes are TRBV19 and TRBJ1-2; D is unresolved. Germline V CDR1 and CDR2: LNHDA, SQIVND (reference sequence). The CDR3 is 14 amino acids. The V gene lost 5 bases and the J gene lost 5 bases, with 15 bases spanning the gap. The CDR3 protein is CASSVDGGPYGYTF. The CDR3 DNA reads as TGTGCCAGTAGTGTGGACGGCGGCCCGTATGGCTACACCTTC.

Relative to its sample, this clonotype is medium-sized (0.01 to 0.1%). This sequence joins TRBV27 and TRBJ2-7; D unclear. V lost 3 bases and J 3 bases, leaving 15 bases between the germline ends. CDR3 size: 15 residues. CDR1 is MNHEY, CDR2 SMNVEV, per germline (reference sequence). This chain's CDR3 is CASSLVSSRHYEQYF. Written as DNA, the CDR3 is TGTGCCAGCAGTTTGGTTTCCAGCCGACACTACGAGCAGTACTTC.